This is a list of T cell receptor beta chains from one sample in a study of control samples from healthy donors and cancer patients. Libraries were prepared by immunoSEQ multiplex PCR; TCRdb keeps only in-frame clonotypes and omits some of them. The table lists roughly 450,000 clones, 80% to 95% of them singletons, with around 6.8% in the top ten. Material: PBMCs. These TCRs come from a man aged 40-49 years with head and neck cancer. Each CDR3 is given without its conserved first and last residue. Each record gives: V gene, CDR3 length, J gene, CDR3 protein.

>TRBV25-1|13|TRBJ1-4
ASSESLGGNEKLF
>TRBV11-2|12|TRBJ1-4
ASSLRDRDEKLF
>TRBV28|14|TRBJ2-2
ASSLGLAGVTGELF
>TRBV7-2|11|TRBJ2-3
ASETYSTDTQY
>TRBV10-1|8|TRBJ2-1
ASAADEQF
>TRBV28|10|TRBJ1-1
AYTGGNTEAF
>TRBV5-1|13|TRBJ2-7
ASSLWGTGGYEQY
>TRBV9|11|TRBJ2-4
ASSEGDVDIQY
>TRBV28|11|TRBJ2-7
ASIGGAGWEQY
>TRBV6-6|13|TRBJ2-7
ASRNRVGLGSEQY
>TRBV4-3|13|TRBJ2-1
ASSVDRGQYNEQF
>TRBV7-3|11|TRBJ2-7
ASRNRLEGEQY
>TRBV9|13|TRBJ2-3
ASSVISRGSDTQY
>TRBV10-3|12|TRBJ1-1
AISETGANTEAF
>TRBV3-1/TRBV3-2|13|TRBJ2-2
ASSYGQGNTGELF
>TRBV7-3|11|TRBJ2-5
ASSSGPQETQY
>TRBV7-6|13|TRBJ1-1
ASSNVRTGSTEAF
>TRBV7-2|13|TRBJ1-5
ASSHSLEGGQPQH
>TRBV11-2|10|TRBJ1-1
ASSLGNVEAF
>TRBV9|12|TRBJ1-1
ASSVGPMNTEAF
>TRBV7-3|14|TRBJ2-1
ASSSLRAGAPLEQF
>TRBV11-2|10|TRBJ2-5
ASSPMSQTQY
>TRBV11-1|10|TRBJ2-7
ASTGTVYEQY
>TRBV6-5|9|TRBJ1-2
ASGGTTGYT
>TRBV9|14|TRBJ1-1
ASSVPPTGVGTEAF
>TRBV29-1|12|TRBJ2-1
SVEDRGGYNEQF